Listed below are T cell receptor beta chains from one sample, sequenced in a study of blood T cell repertoires in COVID-19. TCRdb's table, derived via immunoSEQ multiplex PCR, lists solely in-frame clones and lacks some. The table includes around 100,000 clones, about 90% detected once. The sample was peripheral blood. These receptors originate from a human donor in a cohort sampled during active COVID-19. CDR3s include the opening cysteine and the closing phenylalanine or tryptophan. Fields, in order: D gene, V gene, J gene, clone size, CDR3 protein, CDR3 DNA. The D gene is left open where the match is weak. Size is stated for part of the rows, as once, few or many counts, or as a class when the clone is expanded.

>NA|TRBV7-9|TRBJ2-1|NA
CASSPPGPNEQFF
TGTGCCAGCAGCCCTCCAGGGCCCAATGAGCAGTTCTTC
>NA|TRBV27|TRBJ1-6|once
CASSPSAGGWGGSPLHF
TGTGCCAGCAGCCCTTCCGCGGGGGGGTGGGGAGGTTCACCCCTCCACTTT
>NA|TRBV4-1|TRBJ2-1|NA
CASSQDRDNEQFF
TGCGCCAGCAGCCAAGACCGGGACAATGAGCAGTTCTTC
>TRBD2|TRBV27|TRBJ2-1|NA
CASSSSSGDSYNEQFF
TGTGCCAGCAGCTCATCTAGCGGGGACTCCTACAATGAGCAGTTCTTC
>NA|TRBV28|TRBJ1-5|NA
CASSLMGGVSNQPQHF
TGTGCCAGCAGTTTAATGGGAGGGGTCTCCAATCAGCCCCAGCATTTT
>NA|TRBV9|TRBJ1-5|once
CASSVDGASRAQHF
TGTGCCAGCAGCGTAGATGGGGCAAGCAGGGCCCAGCATTTT
>NA|TRBV23-1|TRBJ1-6|NA
CASSQKTGYNSPLHF
TGCGCCAGCAGTCAAAAGACAGGATATAATTCACCCCTCCACTTT
>NA|TRBV6-6|TRBJ2-2|NA
CASSYEGTYTGELFF
TGTGCCAGCAGTTACGAGGGGACATACACCGGGGAGCTGTTTTTT
>NA|TRBV4-1|TRBJ1-1|NA
CASSQATGTTEAFF
TGCGCCAGCAGCCAAGCGACAGGTACCACTGAAGCTTTCTTT
>TRBD2|TRBV4-2|TRBJ2-3|NA
CASSQEGAGADTQYF
TGTGCCAGCAGCCAAGAGGGAGCGGGAGCAGATACGCAGTATTTT
>NA|TRBV4-1|TRBJ2-7|NA
CASSQTSGSYYEQYF
TGCGCCAGCAGCCAGACTTCTGGGTCCTACTACGAGCAGTACTTC
>NA|TRBV3-1/TRBV3-2|TRBJ2-7|NA
CASSPKAGFWGGNEQYF
TGTGCCAGCAGCCCAAAGGCAGGATTTTGGGGGGGCAACGAGCAGTACTTC
>TRBD1|TRBV7-8|TRBJ2-5|NA
CASSLGTGGVETQYF
TGTGCCAGCAGCCTGGGGACAGGGGGGGTAGAGACCCAGTACTTC
>NA|TRBV5-6|TRBJ2-7|NA
CASSSSYEQYF
TGTGCCAGCAGCTCGTCCTACGAGCAGTACTTC
>NA|TRBV10-2|TRBJ2-7|NA
CASSEVIRSSVHEQYF
TGCGCCAGCAGTGAGGTGATTAGATCGTCGGTCCACGAGCAGTACTTC
>TRBD1|TRBV7-6|TRBJ1-4|NA
CASSRAGQNNEKLFF
TGTGCCAGCAGCCGGGCGGGACAGAATAATGAAAAACTGTTTTTT
>TRBD1|TRBV28|TRBJ2-3|NA
CASTGGQGEDTQYF
TGTGCCAGCACAGGGGGACAGGGGGAAGATACGCAGTATTTT
>TRBD1|TRBV6-6|TRBJ1-1|NA
CASSEGQLAAFF
TGTGCCAGCAGCGAGGGACAGCTTGCAGCTTTCTTT
>TRBD1|TRBV10-3|TRBJ2-1|NA
CAISELGTGGFNEQFF
TGTGCCATCAGTGAGCTCGGGACAGGGGGCTTCAATGAGCAGTTCTTC
>TRBD1|TRBV7-2|TRBJ2-7|NA
CASSLARGLYEQYF
TGTGCCAGCAGCTTAGCCAGGGGGCTCTACGAGCAGTACTTC
>TRBD1|TRBV9|TRBJ2-7|once
CASSPDTGQGAYEQYF
TGTGCCAGCAGCCCCGACACGGGACAGGGCGCCTACGAGCAGTACTTC
>NA|TRBV2|TRBJ2-2|NA
CASSVSGELFF
TGTGCCAGCAGTGTGAGTGGGGAGCTGTTTTTT
>TRBD1|TRBV5-6|TRBJ1-2|NA
CASRLLDRAVYGYTF
TGTGCCAGCAGATTACTGGACAGGGCAGTCTATGGCTACACCTTC
>NA|TRBV6-6|TRBJ2-1|NA
CASSYGTAYNEQFF
TGTGCCAGCAGTTACGGGACTGCCTACAATGAGCAGTTCTTC
>TRBD2|TRBV10-3|TRBJ2-3|NA
CAISELAGETTDTQYF
TGTGCCATCAGTGAGTTAGCGGGAGAGACCACAGATACGCAGTATTTT
>NA|TRBV5-5|TRBJ2-7|NA
CASSPGTPSYEQYF
TGTGCCAGCAGCCCCGGGACACCATCCTACGAGCAGTACTTC
>NA|TRBV3-1/TRBV3-2|TRBJ2-7|NA
CASSQDMWPEQYF
TGTGCCAGCAGCCAAGATATGTGGCCCGAGCAGTACTTC
>TRBD1|TRBV30|TRBJ1-5|NA
CAWSRGQGIQPQHF
TGTGCCTGGAGTAGAGGACAGGGTATTCAGCCCCAGCATTTT
>NA|TRBV6-5|TRBJ1-2|NA
CASSYSGSSSYGYTF
TGTGCCAGCAGTTACTCGGGCAGCAGTTCCTATGGCTACACCTTC
>TRBD2|TRBV5-1|TRBJ2-3|NA
CASSLPSGSTDTQYF
TGCGCCAGCAGCTTGCCTAGCGGGAGTACAGATACGCAGTATTTT
>TRBD2|TRBV19|TRBJ2-3|NA
CASSIGPRLRGGTDTQYF
TGTGCCAGTAGTATAGGCCCTCGGTTGCGGGGGGGCACAGATACGCAGTATTTT
>TRBD2|TRBV28|TRBJ2-1|NA
CASSSTSGGYNEQFF
TGTGCCAGCAGTTCCACTAGCGGGGGATACAATGAGCAGTTCTTC
>TRBD2|TRBV10-3|TRBJ2-1|NA
CAISDTAGGPGEQFF
TGTGCCATCAGTGATACAGCGGGAGGGCCGGGTGAGCAGTTCTTC
>NA|TRBV9|TRBJ2-7|NA
CASSRTDLAYEQYF
TGTGCCAGCAGCCGAACTGACTTAGCCTACGAGCAGTACTTC
>TRBD2|TRBV11-3|TRBJ2-2|NA
CASSLDGRLAGELDTGELFF
TGTGCCAGCAGCTTAGATGGGAGACTAGCGGGGGAGCTGGACACCGGGGAGCTGTTTTTT
>NA|TRBV15|TRBJ2-6|NA
CATSRNSAGANVLTF
TGTGCCACCAGCAGAAACAGTGCTGGGGCCAACGTCCTGACTTTC
>TRBD1|TRBV28|TRBJ2-7|many
CASSEGGQGYEQYF
TGTGCCAGCAGTGAGGGGGGACAGGGGTACGAGCAGTACTTC
>NA|TRBV5-6|TRBJ2-5|NA
CASSLADYNGETQYF
TGTGCCAGCAGCTTGGCGGACTATAATGGGGAGACCCAGTACTTC
>NA|TRBV21-1|TRBJ2-3|NA
CASSKAWTSGRGGSTDTQYF
TGTGCCAGCAGCAAAGCTTGGACTAGCGGGAGAGGAGGGAGCACAGATACGCAGTATTTT
>NA|TRBV27|TRBJ2-2|NA
CASSHYTGELFF
TGTGCCAGCAGTCACTACACCGGGGAGCTGTTTTTT
>NA|TRBV9|TRBJ2-7|NA
CASSAGNSPYEQYF
TGTGCCAGCAGCGCAGGGAACTCCCCCTACGAGCAGTACTTC
>NA|TRBV18|TRBJ1-5|NA
CASSPGPNKPQHF
TGTGCCAGCTCACCGGGCCCAAATAAGCCCCAGCATTTT
>NA|TRBV7-8|TRBJ2-7|NA
CASSARQGREYEQYF
TGTGCCAGCAGCGCCAGACAGGGGAGGGAATACGAGCAGTACTTC
>TRBD2|TRBV5-1|TRBJ2-1|NA
CASWRTPGLAGPNEQFF
TGCGCCAGCTGGCGTACACCGGGACTAGCGGGCCCCAATGAGCAGTTCTTC
>NA|TRBV24-1|TRBJ2-1|NA
CATSDLARTSYNEQFF
TGTGCCACCAGTGATTTGGCCAGGACTTCCTACAATGAGCAGTTCTTC
>NA|TRBV7-6|TRBJ2-1|NA
CASSLVGEAYNEQFF
TGTGCCAGCAGCTTAGTAGGCGAGGCCTACAATGAGCAGTTCTTC
>NA|TRBV2|TRBJ2-1|NA
CASALEVYNEQFF
TGTGCCAGCGCTTTAGAGGTCTACAATGAGCAGTTCTTC
>TRBD2|TRBV2|TRBJ2-5|NA
CASTTYGGGGALETQYF
TGTGCCAGCACCACCTATGGGGGCGGGGGGGCCCTCGAGACCCAGTACTTC
>TRBD1|TRBV5-6|TRBJ1-4|NA
CASSLTGGFKKLFF
TGTGCCAGCAGCTTGACAGGGGGGTTCAAAAAACTGTTTTTT
>NA|TRBV29-1|TRBJ2-1|NA
CSVAGTKIYNEQFF
TGCAGCGTAGCCGGGACAAAGATCTACAATGAGCAGTTCTTC
>NA|TRBV6-1|TRBJ1-1|NA
CASSEGAGARTEAFF
TGTGCCAGCAGTGAAGGAGCAGGGGCGAGGACTGAAGCTTTCTTT
>TRBD2|TRBV15|TRBJ2-7|few
CATSRDLELAGTYEQYF
TGTGCCACCAGCAGAGATCTTGAACTAGCGGGAACCTACGAGCAGTACTTC
>TRBD1|TRBV24-1|TRBJ1-1|NA
CATSDAASWGQGLSF
TGTGCCACCAGTGATGCGGCGTCGTGGGGACAGGGGTTGTCCTTT
>TRBD2|TRBV7-9|TRBJ2-3|NA
CASSLPTSGTTDTQYF
TGTGCCAGCAGCTTACCGACTAGCGGTACTACAGATACGCAGTATTTT
>TRBD2|TRBV27|TRBJ2-3|NA
CASSGGASTDTQYF
TGTGCCAGCAGCGGGGGGGCAAGCACAGATACGCAGTATTTT
>TRBD2|TRBV3-1/TRBV3-2|TRBJ2-7|few
CASSQNSGSGYEQYF
TGTGCCAGCAGTCAAAATAGCGGGAGTGGCTACGAGCAGTACTTC